This T cell receptor beta chain was sequenced in a study of a mutant IDH1 vaccine in newly diagnosed glioma (dated by TCRdb to about 2021). Study-level background: Eight vaccinations were administered to patients in weeks 1, 3, 5, 7, 11, 15, 19 and 23, corresponding to visits V03 through V10. Of the approximately 33 treated patients, about 62% were male and around 40% were female, and a mean age of around 40 years was recorded. Vaccination began 4-6 weeks after radiotherapy alone, or alongside temozolomide cycles in the chemotherapy-containing groups. Peripheral blood samples were drawn at six visits, namely V03 (baseline), V05, V07, V10, V12 and V13. Longitudinal TCRB deep sequencing was performed for about two dozen treated patients wherever samples were available for exploratory analyses. Prior to enrollment, patients had been given standard therapy consisting of radiotherapy alone, temozolomide alone, or radiochemotherapy with temozolomide, with the combination given to most patients. The paper's findings and limits, for the study overall: Immune responses induced by the vaccine were seen in over 90% of patients across multiple MHC alleles. The authors noted that analyses of patient blood samples could not be reproduced because of sample limitations. Changes in the top peripheral T cell clonotypes picked up by TCRB sequencing did not appear to be linked to pseudoprogression. PBMC samples for TCRB deep sequencing were selected based on availability.

Library construction relied on the immunoSEQ multiplex PCR assay. Rearranged TCR beta chain sequences were amplified with the hsTCRB Kit following the manufacturer's protocol. Sequencing of TCRB libraries was carried out on an Illumina MiSeq. Per the original workflow: The proprietary platform of the kit vendor was used for demultiplexing, trimming and gene mapping. TCRdb limited this immuneACCESS table to in-frame rearrangements with V and J called. A share of clones is missing; checked studies link under half to unresolved V genes, and the rest is unexplained. D and trimming were read from the DNA, whereas the V and J calls and clone size are those reported in that table. Across this sample there are around 40,000 clones, with 80% to 90% seen only once. Clones ranked in the top ten supply over 1.5% of the sample. V ends up 4 bases short and J 6 bases short, with an unmatched junction base count of 10. The CDR3 numbers 15 residues from cysteine through phenylalanine. The kept DNA is CDR3 alone, 45 bases in frame from the first base. From a lookup of the germline V gene (reference sequence), CDR1 and CDR2 are LNHDA and SQIVND.

In the paper's terms, the time point label means: week 5, during vaccination. Every vaccine dose consisted of 300 ug of a 20-mer mutant IDH1 peptide in Montanide, administered subcutaneously together with topical imiquimod. Newly diagnosed WHO grade 3 or 4 IDH1-mutant astrocytomas showing loss of nuclear ATRX were present in the donors. The samples were drawn from NOA16, a multicentre, single-arm, open-label phase I trial in Germany that tested a mutant IDH1 peptide vaccine in humans for the first time. Genomic DNA for TCRB sequencing was extracted from EDTA blood using the DNeasy Blood and Tissue Kit. This clone was counted once. Its target antigen remains unknown. Base-call qualities are not available, and no considerably larger clone is one nucleotide away.

The source was PBMCs, collected from a glioma patient whose treatment included an IDH1 peptide vaccine. This sequence originates from a man aged 35 to 55 with glioma. Recombination joined TRBV19 with TRBJ2-3, and 7 junction bases match TRBD2. DNA sequence: TGTGCCAGTAGTACGGGGGAGGGCAAGGTGGATACGCAGTATTTT. Its amino acids are CASSTGEGKVDTQYF.